This T cell receptor (beta chain) was obtained from a study of blood T cell repertoires in COVID-19. In the study overall: Material from acute and convalescent COVID-19 was sourced from the United States, Italy and Spain. PBMCs, B-cell-depleted T cells, or T cells provided the cDNA or gDNA that made up the material.

In germline, CDR1 is MNHNY, CDR2 SVGAGI (reference sequence). Unmatched junction bases numbered 2, after V lost 2 bases and J lost 4 bases. CDR3 length: 14 amino acids. Authors' data handling: Reference gene primer amplification gave nucleated cell count estimates. Assay: immunoSEQ multiplex PCR; the TCRdb copy retains only in-frame clones and omits some. The V and J calls and the clone size are those of that table, but D and trimming were determined from the DNA. The table records just over 60,000 clones, roughly 84% of them present only once. This TCR was sampled from a woman over 75 with active or convalescent COVID-19. This chain connects TRBV6-6 to TRBJ2-4, with 7 positions matching TRBD1. Sequencing was carried out using peripheral blood. The CDR3 protein is CASSYGTAKNIQYF. CDR3 DNA: TGTGCCAGCAGTTACGGGACAGCTAAAAACATTCAGTACTTC.